Listed here are 30 T cell receptor beta chains from one sample, sequenced in a study of T cell responses to AZD1222 COVID-19 vaccine. Profiled with immunoSEQ multiplex PCR; TCRdb holds only in-frame clones, not every one. Here the sample spans approximately 100,000 clones, roughly 88% being singletons. The sequencing here drew on peripheral blood, taken 28 days after the second AZD1222 dose. All receptors derive from an adult who received the AZD1222 COVID-19 vaccine.

V gene TRBV2 combines with J gene TRBJ1-1; D unclear. V was cut by 6 bases and J by 0 bases, with 8 bases left in between. Per the germline V gene, CDR1 is SNHLY and CDR2 is FYNNEI. The CDR3 is made up of 13 amino acids. The CDR3 DNA reads TGTGCCAGCAGCACTAACTTGAACACTGAAGCTTTCTTT. It is translated as CASSTNLNTEAFF. Based on the CDR3 plus reference TRBV2 and TRBJ1-1, the full variable domain is EPEVTQTPSHQVTQMGQEVILRCVPISNHLYFYWYRQILGQKVEFLVSFYNNEISEKSEIFDDQFSVERPDGSNFTLKIRSTKLEDSAMYFCASSTNLNTEAFFGQGTRLTVV.

The chain employs TRBV4-3 and TRBJ1-2; D gene ambiguous. V was shortened by 1 base and J by 0 bases, with 12 bases between the two germline ends. The germline V gene has CDR1 LGHNA and CDR2 YSLEER. The CDR3 is 16 residues long. The DNA for the CDR3 is TGCGCCAGCAGCCAAGGACTTTACGCAACTAACTATGGCTACACCTTC. Amino acids: CASSQGLYATNYGYTF.

The CDR3 is CATSRNSATNEKLFF. In nucleotides, the CDR3 is TGTGCCACCAGCAGAAACAGTGCAACTAATGAAAAACTGTTTTTT. The V gene is TRBV15, the J gene TRBJ1-4; D is unclear. V lost 2 bases and J lost 0, with 7 bases in between. Germline loops: CDR1 LNHNV, CDR2 YYDKDF (reference sequence). The CDR3 runs to 15 residues.

The genes are TRBV15 and TRBJ1-4; 8 positions agree with TRBD1. Germline loops: CDR1 LNHNV, CDR2 YYDKDF (reference sequence). J was trimmed by 5 bases and V by 4 bases; bases with no gene match: 3. This CDR3 region has 14 residues. The CDR3 DNA is TGTGCCACCAGCAAGGGACAGGAAAATGAAAAACTGTTTTTT. Translation: CATSKGQENEKLFF.

J is TRBJ1-1 and V is TRBV7-9; D perhaps matches TRBD1 (6 bases). The germline V gene encodes CDR1 SEHNR and CDR2 FQNEAQ (reference sequence). This CDR3 region has 12 residues. V gave up 4 bases and J gave up 6 bases, with 9 bases separating them. CDR3 amino acids: CASSSQGPEAFF. The CDR3 DNA reads TGTGCCAGCAGCTCACAGGGTCCTGAAGCTTTCTTT.

On this clone: Other nucleotide sequences from this sample produce the same CDR3. V usage is TRBV3-1 (or the pseudogene TRBV3-2) and J usage is TRBJ2-7, with 7 bases identical to TRBD2. V lost 1 base, J lost 4 bases, and 4 bases stayed unmatched. CDR1 and CDR2 (germline): LGHDT, YNNKEL (reference sequence). The CDR3 runs to 14 residues. The CDR3 is CASSQGGGDYEQYF. The DNA for the CDR3 is TGTGCCAGCAGCCAAGGGGGGGGAGATTACGAGCAGTACTTC.

The chain has TRBV7-2 and TRBJ1-5; the match to TRBD1 covers 9 bases. This CDR3 region has 17 residues. Germline CDR1 reads SGHTA; CDR2 reads FQGNSA. The trim removed 1 base at V and 4 bases at J, leaving 8 bases unmatched. The CDR3: CASSLGGQGRRNQPQHF. CDR3 sequence (DNA): TGTGCCAGCAGCTTAGGGGGACAGGGAAGAAGGAATCAGCCCCAGCATTTT.

This chain uses TRBV6-5 with TRBJ1-1; D is perhaps TRBD1 (5 bases). V was pared by 7 bases and J by 6 bases, with 18 bases between. The CDR3 runs 14 residues. Germline V gene sequence: CDR1 MNHEY, CDR2 SVGAGI. The CDR3: CASKQGTHSAEAFF. The CDR3 DNA reads as TGTGCCAGCAAGCAGGGAACTCATTCGGCTGAAGCTTTCTTT.

V gene TRBV27 combines with J gene TRBJ1-5; 9 bases align to TRBD1. V lost 2 bases and J lost 0; bases outside the gene matches: 8. The CDR3 sequence is 18 residues long. The germline V gene encodes CDR1 MNHEY and CDR2 SMNVEV (reference sequence). The CDR3 sequence is CASSLPPDRGLSNQPQHF. The CDR3, as DNA: TGTGCCAGCAGTTTACCTCCGGACAGGGGCCTTAGCAATCAGCCCCAGCATTTT.

The chain has TRBV19 and TRBJ1-1, with TRBD1 matching 7 bases. V was clipped by 6 bases and J by 0 bases; unmatched bases: 13. Germline CDR1 LNHDA, CDR2 SQIVND (reference sequence). This CDR3 spans 17 amino acids. CDR3 residues: CASRGTAPYHMNTEAFF. The DNA of the CDR3 is TGTGCCAGTAGGGGGACAGCACCTTACCACATGAACACTGAAGCTTTCTTT.

The gene calls are TRBV6-5 and TRBJ1-2; D remains unclear. The CDR3 totals 16 residues. Between the trimmed V and J ends, which lost 0 bases and 4 bases, there was a span of 15 bases. The germline V gene encodes CDR1 MNHEY and CDR2 SVGAGI. CDR3 nucleotides: TGTGCCAGCAGTTACTCGACCTCTTCAGTGCTCTATGGCTACACCTTC. Protein: CASSYSTSSVLYGYTF.

This chain connects TRBV27 to TRBJ2-1; D possibly uses TRBD1 or TRBD2 (6 bases each). The ends were cut back, 3 bases at V and 3 bases at J, with 12 bases in the middle. Germline values: CDR1 MNHEY, CDR2 SMNVEV (reference sequence). The CDR3 is made up of 15 amino acids. The CDR3 sequence: CASSLSGASYNEQFF. The CDR3 DNA follows: TGTGCCAGCAGTTTGTCGGGGGCCAGCTACAATGAGCAGTTCTTC.

J is TRBJ1-1 and V is TRBV7-9; D may be TRBD1 (6 bases). V lost 6 bases to trimming and J lost 1 base, with 9 bases between them. The V gene's germline CDR1 is SEHNR and CDR2 FQNEAQ (reference sequence). The CDR3 contains 13 residues. The DNA for the CDR3 is TGTGCCAGCAGTCAACAGGGGAACACTGAAGCTTTCTTT. Translated: CASSQQGNTEAFF. The whole variable domain, remainder taken from reference TRBV7-9 and TRBJ1-1, is DTGVSQNPRHKITKRGQNVTFRCDPISEHNRLYWYRQTLGQGPEFLTYFQNEAQLEKSRLLSDRFSAERPKGSFSTLEIQRTEQGDSAMYLCASSQQGNTEAFFGQGTRLTVV.

The CDR3 DNA reads as TGTGCCAGCAGTTCCGGGACGACACCCCTCGGGCCCCAGCATTTT. Protein product: CASSSGTTPLGPQHF. V is TRBV6-5 and J is TRBJ1-5; the D gene is possibly TRBD1 (5 bases). The ends were cut back, 4 bases at V and 9 bases at J, with 19 bases in the middle. CDR1 MNHEY and CDR2 SVGAGI come from the germline V gene. The CDR3 covers 15 residues.

CDR3: CASRSLGLAGDEQYF. In DNA form, the CDR3 reads TGTGCCAGCAGGTCCCTGGGACTAGCGGGGGACGAGCAGTACTTC. The chain recombines TRBV6-5 with TRBJ2-7, with TRBD2 identical over 14 bases. J lost 5 bases, V lost 6 bases, and 6 bases had no gene match. The CDR3 length is 15 residues. Germline V gene lookup returns CDR1 MNHEY and CDR2 SVGAGI.

J is TRBJ1-3 and V is TRBV7-9; D gene ambiguous. Germline assignment: CDR1 SEHNR and CDR2 FQNEAQ (reference sequence). Between the trimmed V and J ends, which lost 0 bases and 0 bases, there was a span of 9 bases. The CDR3 loop spans 16 amino acids. The CDR3 protein is CASSLAGSSSGNTIYF. The CDR3 DNA reads TGTGCCAGCAGCTTAGCTGGTTCCTCCTCTGGAAACACCATATATTTT.

CDR3 DNA: TGCGCCAGCAGCCCGGACACATTAAATGAAAAACTGTTTTTT. It codes for CASSPDTLNEKLFF. V is TRBV5-1 and J is TRBJ1-4, with D tentatively TRBD1 (5 bases). V was shortened by 4 bases and J by 5 bases, with 12 bases between the two germline ends. Germline V gene sequence: CDR1 SGHRS, CDR2 YFSETQ. The CDR3 is made up of 14 amino acids.

CDR3 sequence (DNA): TGTGCCAGCAGTTTGGTTGGACATAGCAATCAGCCCCAGCATTTT. Protein product: CASSLVGHSNQPQHF. The chain recombines TRBV27 with TRBJ1-5, with D possibly TRBD1 on 5 matching bases. Germline CDR1 and CDR2: MNHEY and SMNVEV (reference sequence). V was trimmed by 3 bases and J by 0 bases, leaving 9 bases between them. The CDR3 loop spans 15 amino acids.

This clone appeared a single time. V gene TRBV5-1 combines with J gene TRBJ2-1; the D call may be TRBD1 or TRBD2 (5 bases each). V lost 4 bases and J lost 7, with 12 bases in between. The CDR3 length is 13 residues. Germline-derived CDR1 and CDR2 are SGHRS and YFSETQ. The CDR3 sequence is CASSPIWGNEQFF. Here the CDR3 DNA reads TGCGCCAGCAGCCCCATATGGGGGAATGAGCAGTTCTTC.

The V and J genes are TRBV19 and TRBJ1-2; possibly TRBD1 for D (5 bases). CDR1 LNHDA and CDR2 SQIVND come from the germline V gene (reference sequence). Deletions cut 9 bases from V and 4 bases from J, with 18 bases between. This CDR3 region has 14 residues. CDR3 nucleotides: TGTGCCAGCTACCCGGGGCGGTGGTTCTATGGCTACACCTTC. Encoded protein: CASYPGRWFYGYTF.

The chain uses TRBV7-8 and TRBJ1-1; the D gene is possibly TRBD1 (5 bases). Trimming pared 2 bases from V and 2 bases from J, leaving 9 bases between. Per germline, CDR1 SGHVS and CDR2 FQNEAQ. This CDR3 comprises 14 residues. The CDR3 sequence: CASSLSGDNTEAFF. Written as DNA, the CDR3 is TGTGCCAGCAGCTTAAGCGGGGACAACACTGAAGCTTTCTTT.

The V gene is TRBV7-2, the J gene TRBJ2-7, with D possibly matching TRBD2 (6 bases). Germline lookup yields CDR1 SGHTA and CDR2 FQGNSA. CDR3 size: 13 residues. V gave up 6 bases and J gave up 3 bases, with 12 bases separating them. The CDR3 protein is CASRDGGGYEQYF. CDR3 nucleotide sequence: TGTGCCAGCAGGGACGGGGGTGGCTACGAGCAGTACTTC.

The chain recombines TRBV25-1 with TRBJ2-7; no firm D call. The V gene lost 4 bases and the J gene lost 3 bases, with 13 bases spanning the gap. From germline, CDR1 is MGHDK and CDR2 SYGVNS. The CDR3 totals 14 residues. In nucleotides, the CDR3 is TGTGCCAGCAGTGCGACCTGGAAGGGCTACGAGCAGTACTTC. Protein: CASSATWKGYEQYF.

This clone was seen a single time. The V call is TRBV3-1 (or the pseudogene TRBV3-2), the J call TRBJ1-2, with D tentatively TRBD1 (6 bases). V lost 4 bases to trimming and J lost 5 bases, with 20 bases between them. Germline V lookup: CDR1 LGHDT, CDR2 YNNKEL (reference sequence). The CDR3 consists of 16 residues. The CDR3 loop is CASSRRQEPRGYGYTF. Here the CDR3 DNA reads TGTGCCAGCAGCCGACGACAGGAACCGAGGGGGTATGGCTACACCTTC.

J is TRBJ2-1 and V is TRBV7-2, with D uncertain. The CDR3 loop spans 16 amino acids. CDR1 and CDR2 from the germline V gene are SGHTA and FQGNSA. Trimming cost V 3 bases and J 0 bases, with 12 bases left between them. The DNA for the CDR3 is TGTGCCAGCAGCTTGGCGACCCCGAGCTCCTACAATGAGCAGTTCTTC. Translating gives CASSLATPSSYNEQFF.

The V and J genes are TRBV12-5 and TRBJ1-5, with D possibly being TRBD1 (6 bases). The V end was cut by 5 bases, the J end by 2 bases, with 10 bases between. This CDR3 has 14 residues. CDR1 LGHNT and CDR2 FRNRAP come from the germline V gene. The DNA for the CDR3 is TGTGCTAGTGGTCCAGGGGACGGCAATCAGCCCCAGCATTTT. Its translation: CASGPGDGNQPQHF.

This clone was recorded only once. The genes are TRBV1 and TRBJ2-2; the D call of TRBD2 is as the table states it, not checked on the DNA. TRBV1 is a documented pseudogene. The CDR3 loop spans 17 amino acids. CDR3 region: CTSSHPRAGRYTGELFF. DNA for the CDR3: TGCACCAGCAGCCATCCCCGGGCGGGGAGATACACCGGGGAGCTGTTTTTT.

The rearrangement links TRBV29-1 to TRBJ2-7; D unclear. V was shortened by 5 bases and J by 6 bases, with 17 bases between the two germline ends. The CDR3 totals 13 residues. Germline V gene data show CDR1 as SQVTM and CDR2 as ANQGSEA. In nucleotides, the CDR3 is TGCAGCGTTTTCGTCAGGCTGGGCGGCGAGCAGTACTTC. Translated, it gives CSVFVRLGGEQYF.

The V call is TRBV7-2, the J call TRBJ2-7, with D tentatively TRBD2 (5 bases). V lost 5 bases, J lost 2 bases, and 19 bases lay in between. This CDR3 has 16 residues. Germline V lookup: CDR1 SGHTA, CDR2 FQGNSA. The CDR3 loop is CASSQRVLAATYEQYF. The CDR3 DNA reads TGTGCCAGCAGCCAGAGGGTGCTTGCCGCTACCTACGAGCAGTACTTC.

V usage is TRBV4-3 and J usage is TRBJ2-3, with unresolved D. This CDR3 is 12 amino acids long. Trimming removed 3 bases at V and 6 bases at J, with 7 bases between. CDR1 and CDR2 from the germline V gene are LGHNA and YSLEER. The CDR3 is CASSQGFDTQYF. CDR3 DNA: TGCGCCAGCAGCCAGGGGTTTGATACGCAGTATTTT.